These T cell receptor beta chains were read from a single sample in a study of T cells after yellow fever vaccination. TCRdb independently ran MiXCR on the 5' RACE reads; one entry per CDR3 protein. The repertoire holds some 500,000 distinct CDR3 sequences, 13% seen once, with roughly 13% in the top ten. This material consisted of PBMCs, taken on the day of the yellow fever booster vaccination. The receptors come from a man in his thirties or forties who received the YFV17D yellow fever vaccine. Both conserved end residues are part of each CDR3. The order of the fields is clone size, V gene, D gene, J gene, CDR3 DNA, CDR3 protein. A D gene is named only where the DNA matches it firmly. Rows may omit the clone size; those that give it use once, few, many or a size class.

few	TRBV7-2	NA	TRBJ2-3	TGTGCCAGCAGCCCACGCCCCGGACTGGGCCTCGATACGCAGTATTTT	CASSPRPGLGLDTQYF
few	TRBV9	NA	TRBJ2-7	TGTGCCAGCAGCCCCATGCAGGGCCACGAGCAGTACTTC	CASSPMQGHEQYF
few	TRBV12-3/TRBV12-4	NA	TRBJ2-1	TGTGCCAGCAGTTTCCAGATAGACAATGAGCAGTTCTTC	CASSFQIDNEQFF
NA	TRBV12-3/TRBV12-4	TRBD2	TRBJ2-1	TGTGCCAGCAGTTTTGTCTTTAGCGGGAGGGCCTACAATGAGCAGTTCTTC	CASSFVFSGRAYNEQFF
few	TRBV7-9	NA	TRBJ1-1	TGTGCCAGCACCCCCCGAGCCTTGAACACTGAAGCTTTCTTT	CASTPRALNTEAFF
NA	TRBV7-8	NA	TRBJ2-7	TGTGCCAGCAGCCCAGCGTTAGGCCTCTACGAGCAGTACTTC	CASSPALGLYEQYF
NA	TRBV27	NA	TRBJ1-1	TGTGCCAGCAGTCCTTCGGGGGGTGAAGCTTTCTTT	CASSPSGGEAFF
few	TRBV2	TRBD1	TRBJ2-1	TGTGCCAGCACCCAGGAGAAGGGGGCGGTCTATGAGCAGTTCTTC	CASTQEKGAVYEQFF
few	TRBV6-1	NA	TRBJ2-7	TGTGCCAGCAGACGTCGTGGAACCCACTTCTCCCGAGGATACTTC	CASRRRGTHFSRGYF
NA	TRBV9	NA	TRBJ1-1	TGTGCCAGCGCCCGGGTCCAGGGTTCGGACACTGAAGCTTTCTTT	CASARVQGSDTEAFF
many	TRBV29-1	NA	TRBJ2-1	TGCAGCGTGCTGATTGACGTACTTTCCTACAATGAGCAGTTCTTC	CSVLIDVLSYNEQFF
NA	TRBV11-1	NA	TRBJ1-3	TGTGCCAGCAGCTGGGGACGCTCTGGAAACACCATATATTTT	CASSWGRSGNTIYF
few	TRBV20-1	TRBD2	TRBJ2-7	TGCAGTGCCGCGCTAGCGGGAGGTCCCTACGAGCAGTACTTC	CSAALAGGPYEQYF
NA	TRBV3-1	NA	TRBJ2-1	TGTGCCAGCAGCCAGGGCATCCAAATTTACAATGAGCAGTTCTTC	CASSQGIQIYNEQFF
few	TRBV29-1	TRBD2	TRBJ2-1	TGCAGCGTTGACGGACTAGCGGGAAACAATGAGCAGTTCTTC	CSVDGLAGNNEQFF
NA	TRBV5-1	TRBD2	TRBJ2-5	TGCGCCAGCCGCTTTTGGCCTGAGACTAGCGGGGGAGAGACCCAGTACTTC	CASRFWPETSGGETQYF
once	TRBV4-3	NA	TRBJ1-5	TGCGCCAGCAGCCAAGATAGGCAGGGATATCAGCCCCAGCATTTT	CASSQDRQGYQPQHF
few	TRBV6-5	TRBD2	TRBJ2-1	TGTGCCAGCAGTTCCGACGGACTAGCGGGAACGGATGAGCAGTTCTTC	CASSSDGLAGTDEQFF
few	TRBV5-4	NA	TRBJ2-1	TGTGCCAGCAGCTCGACCCGGGACCTTCAGTACAATGAGCAGTTCTTC	CASSSTRDLQYNEQFF
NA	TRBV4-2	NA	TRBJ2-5	TGTGCCAGCAGCCAAGAATCTAAGGCGGAGACCCAGTACTTC	CASSQESKAETQYF
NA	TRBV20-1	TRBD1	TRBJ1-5	TGCAGTGCCACGAACGACAGGGCCGATCAGCCCCAGCATTTT	CSATNDRADQPQHF
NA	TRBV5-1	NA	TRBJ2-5	TGCGCCAGCAGCTTGGGACGCCTCCAAGAGACCCAGTACTTC	CASSLGRLQETQYF
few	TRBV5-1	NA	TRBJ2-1	TGCGCCAGCAGCCGGGACCGCTACTACAATGAGCAGTTCTTC	CASSRDRYYNEQFF
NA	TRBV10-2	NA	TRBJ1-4	TGCGCCACCCTAGGGGATGAAAAACTGTTTTTT	CATLGDEKLFF
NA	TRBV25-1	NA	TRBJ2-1	TGTGCCAGCAGACACAATGAGCAGTTCTTC	CASRHNEQFF
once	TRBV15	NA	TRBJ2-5	TGTGCCACCAGCTCCTCAGGCCGTGGGGCCCAGTACTTC	CATSSSGRGAQYF
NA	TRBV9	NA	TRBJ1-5	TGTGCCAGCGGAGACGGCAATCAGCCCCAGCATTTT	CASGDGNQPQHF
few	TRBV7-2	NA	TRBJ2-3	TGTGCCAGCAGCTTAGCGCCGGGCCTGACATCAGATACGCAGTATTTT	CASSLAPGLTSDTQYF
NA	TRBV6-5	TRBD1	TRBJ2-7	TGTGCCAGCAGTTTGGCGACAGGGGGGATCGAGCAGTACTTC	CASSLATGGIEQYF
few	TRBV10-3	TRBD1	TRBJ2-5	TGTGCCATCTCGGGACAGGAGAACCAAGAGACCCAGTACTTC	CAISGQENQETQYF
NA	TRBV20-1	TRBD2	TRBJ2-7	TGCAGTGCCGGGACTAGCGGGAGTATGTCCTACGAGCAGTACTTC	CSAGTSGSMSYEQYF
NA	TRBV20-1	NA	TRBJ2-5	TGCAGTGCTAGAGACAGGATCTTTCAAGAGACCCAGTACTTC	CSARDRIFQETQYF
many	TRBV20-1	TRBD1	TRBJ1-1	TGCAGTGCGCCCGGACAGGGCAACACTGAAGCTTTCTTT	CSAPGQGNTEAFF
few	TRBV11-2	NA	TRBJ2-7	TGTGCCAGCAGCCCGGGGGCCGCCTACGAGCAGTACTTC	CASSPGAAYEQYF
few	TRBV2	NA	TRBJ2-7	TGTGCCAGCAGCGAAATTGGGGGGAACGAGCAGTACTTC	CASSEIGGNEQYF
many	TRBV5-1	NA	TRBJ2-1	TGCGCCAGCAGCGGGGGGACGCCGGTACCCTACAATGAGCAGTTCTTC	CASSGGTPVPYNEQFF
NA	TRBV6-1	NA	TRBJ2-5	TGTGCCAGCAGTCTAGGGAAAGGAGAGACCCAGTACTTC	CASSLGKGETQYF
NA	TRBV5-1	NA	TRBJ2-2	TGCGCCAGCAGCTTAGGGCCCGCCACCGGGGAGCTGTTTTTT	CASSLGPATGELFF
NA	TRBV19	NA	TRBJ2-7	TGTGCCAGTAGTAAACAGACAACCTCCTACGAGCAGTACTTC	CASSKQTTSYEQYF
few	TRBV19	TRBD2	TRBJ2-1	TGTGCCAGTAGTATTCCGGGACTAGCGGGAGTCGATGAGCAGTTCTTC	CASSIPGLAGVDEQFF
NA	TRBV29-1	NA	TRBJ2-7	TGCAGCGTTGAAAAAAGGGACGGCCCCTCCTACGAGCAGTACTTC	CSVEKRDGPSYEQYF
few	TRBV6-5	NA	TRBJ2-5	TGTGCCAGCAGTTCCTACAGCGAGCAAGAGACCCAGTACTTC	CASSSYSEQETQYF